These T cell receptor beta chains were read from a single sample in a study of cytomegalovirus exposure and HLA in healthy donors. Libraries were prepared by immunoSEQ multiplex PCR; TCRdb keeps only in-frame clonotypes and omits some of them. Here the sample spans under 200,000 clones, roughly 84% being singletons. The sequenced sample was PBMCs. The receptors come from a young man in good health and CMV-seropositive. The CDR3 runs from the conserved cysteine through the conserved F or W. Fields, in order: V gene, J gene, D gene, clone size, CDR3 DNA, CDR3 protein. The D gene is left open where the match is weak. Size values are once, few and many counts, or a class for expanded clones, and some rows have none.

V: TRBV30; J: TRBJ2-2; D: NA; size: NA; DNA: TGTGCCTGGAGTGTACATGGGCCCGGGGAGCTGTTTTTT; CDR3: CAWSVHGPGELFF
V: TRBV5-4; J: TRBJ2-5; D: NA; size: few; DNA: TGTGCCAGCAGCGCCCAGAAGGAGGAGACCCAGTACTTC; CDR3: CASSAQKEETQYF
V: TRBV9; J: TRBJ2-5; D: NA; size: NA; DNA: TGTGCCAGCAGCGTAGATGGCCGATACCAAGAGACCCAGTACTTC; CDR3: CASSVDGRYQETQYF
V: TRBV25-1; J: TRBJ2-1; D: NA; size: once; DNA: TGTGCCAGCAGTGAATTCGGGGAGCAGTTCTTC; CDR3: CASSEFGEQFF
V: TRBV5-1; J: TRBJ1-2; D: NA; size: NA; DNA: TGCGCCAGCAGCTTGATGGGACGGGGGAACTATGGCTACACCTTC; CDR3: CASSLMGRGNYGYTF
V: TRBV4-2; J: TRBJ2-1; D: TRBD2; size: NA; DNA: TGTGCCAGCAGCCAAGTGACTAGCGGAGGGAACTACAATGAGCAGTTCTTC; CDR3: CASSQVTSGGNYNEQFF
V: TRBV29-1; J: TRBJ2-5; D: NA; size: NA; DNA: TGCAGCGTTGGCGGCAAGAGGGAGACCCAGTACTTC; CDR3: CSVGGKRETQYF
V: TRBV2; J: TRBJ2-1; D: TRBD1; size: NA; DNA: TGTGCCAGCACGTACAGGGGGCTGCGAAATGAGCAGTTCTTC; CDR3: CASTYRGLRNEQFF
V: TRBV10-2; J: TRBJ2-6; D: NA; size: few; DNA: TGCGCCACCCTAAAGGCCAACGTCCTGACTTTC; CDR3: CATLKANVLTF
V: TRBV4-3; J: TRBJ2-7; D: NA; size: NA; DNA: TGCGCCAGCAGCCAAGAAGGGGCTTCTCCCTACGAGCAGTACTTC; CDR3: CASSQEGASPYEQYF
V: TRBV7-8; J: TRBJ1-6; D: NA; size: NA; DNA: TGTGCCAGCAGCTTAGACGGTATTTTAGATTCACCCCTCCACTTT; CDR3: CASSLDGILDSPLHF
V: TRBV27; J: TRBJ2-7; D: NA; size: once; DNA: TGTGCCAGCAGTTTATTTGGCTTGGGAGCCTACGAGCAGTACTTC; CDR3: CASSLFGLGAYEQYF
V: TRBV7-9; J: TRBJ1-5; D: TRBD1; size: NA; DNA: TGTGCCAGCAGCCGGGGGACAGAACTGAATCAGCCCCAGCATTTT; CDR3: CASSRGTELNQPQHF
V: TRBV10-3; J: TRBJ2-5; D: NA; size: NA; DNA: TGTGCCATCAGTGAAGTGGGCCATCGGGAGACCCAGTACTTC; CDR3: CAISEVGHRETQYF
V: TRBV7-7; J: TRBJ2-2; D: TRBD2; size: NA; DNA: TGTGCTAGCAGCCCCTTGTCTAGCGGAGAAGGGGAGCTGTTTTTT; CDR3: CASSPLSSGEGELFF
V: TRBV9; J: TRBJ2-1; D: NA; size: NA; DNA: TGTGCCAGCAGCGTAGGTATCGGGCAGGGGGGTGAGCAGTTCTTC; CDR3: CASSVGIGQGGEQFF
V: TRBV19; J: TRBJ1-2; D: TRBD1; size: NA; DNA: TGTGCCAGCCTGCCTGAACAGGGGAGAGGCTACACCTTC; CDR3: CASLPEQGRGYTF
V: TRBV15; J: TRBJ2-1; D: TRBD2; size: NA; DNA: TGTGCCACCAGCATAATGAGCGGGAGGACTGGTTACAATGAGCAGTTCTTC; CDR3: CATSIMSGRTGYNEQFF